This T cell receptor (beta chain) was documented in a study of shared clonotypes between healthy human individuals. Study-wide results and caveats: Larger estimated richness was generally seen in naive subsets than in memory subsets.

Comment on this clone: Its matching antigen is unknown. The sample carries other DNA sequences with the same CDR3.

Measured with immunoSEQ multiplex PCR; TCRdb has only the in-frame clones, and not every one. The repertoire holds millions of clones, with about 95% as singletons. The naive CD8 fraction comprised CD45RO-negative cells positively selected for CCR7 and excluded terminally differentiated effector memory CD45RA+ cells. Germline V lookup: CDR1 SEHNR, CDR2 FQNEAQ (reference sequence). V was shortened by 1 base and J by 5 bases, with 8 bases between the two germline ends. CDR3 size: 13 residues. The source is a man aged 18 to 30 in good health. The specimen sequenced was naive CD8+ T cells sorted from blood. The chain combines TRBV7-9 with TRBJ2-5; D might be TRBD2 (5 bases). CDR3 nucleotides: TGTGCCAGCAGCTTAGAACGAGGGGAGACCCAGTACTTC. It is translated as CASSLERGETQYF. Using reference TRBV7-9 and TRBJ2-5 for the parts outside the CDR3, the full variable domain is DTGVSQNPRHKITKRGQNVTFRCDPISEHNRLYWYRQTLGQGPEFLTYFQNEAQLEKSRLLSDRFSAERPKGSFSTLEIQRTEQGDSAMYLCASSLERGETQYFGPGTRLLVL.